The 3 T cell receptor beta chains listed next were all sequenced from one sample in a study of read filtering for tumor transcriptome and immune sequencing (dated by TCRdb to the early 2020s). The sequencer was an Illumina HiSeq 4000. Starting from 350 to 500 ng RNA, TCR libraries were constructed with the Immunoverse kit using molecular barcoded adaptors that cover the alpha/delta and beta/gamma chains. TCRdb reprocessing: public reads trimmed at Q25 with fastp, clones called with MiXCR, in-frame beta chains kept. Records with the same CDR3 protein are collapsed into one entry carrying the most frequent genes and DNA. This sample comprises under 150,000 distinct CDR3 sequences, about 12% of them detected only once. The ten top clones hold around 8.2% of the sample. Sequencing used a population of CD138-negative cells sorted from bone marrow. The cell subset or site label corresponds to: bone marrow mononuclear cells depleted of CD138+ plasma/myeloma cells by negative magnetic selection. These receptors came from a donor at least 40 years old with multiple myeloma.

This clonotype was detected ten times or more. V and J are TRBV19 and TRBJ2-7; weak D call: TRBD2 (6 bases). V was trimmed by 3 bases and J by 3 bases, leaving 12 bases between them. The germline V gene encodes CDR1 LNHDA and CDR2 SQIVND (reference sequence). This CDR3 spans 14 amino acids. Here the CDR3 DNA reads TGTGCCAGTAGTATTTCGACTAGTGGCTACGAGCAGTACTTC. Translation: CASSISTSGYEQYF.

This clonotype was seen at least ten times. The chain links TRBV6-1 to TRBJ2-5; TRBD2 is a possible D gene (6 bases). The CDR3 is made up of 14 amino acids. CDR1 MNHNS and CDR2 SASEGT come from the germline V gene. Trimming stripped 0 bases from V and 5 bases from J, with 10 bases between. The CDR3 reads CASSEAAGLETQYF. CDR3 bases: TGTGCCAGCAGTGAAGCTGCGGGGTTGGAGACCCAGTACTTC.

This clonotype was found many times. The chain joins TRBV4-3 to TRBJ1-1, with unresolved D. V lost 0 bases, J lost 11 bases, and 13 bases lay in between. CDR3 length equals 13 residues. Germline V gene sequence: CDR1 LGHNA, CDR2 YSLEER. CDR3 in DNA: TGCGCCAGCAGCCAAGATCGGGCTCTCGAGGCTTTCTTT. Translation: CASSQDRALEAFF.